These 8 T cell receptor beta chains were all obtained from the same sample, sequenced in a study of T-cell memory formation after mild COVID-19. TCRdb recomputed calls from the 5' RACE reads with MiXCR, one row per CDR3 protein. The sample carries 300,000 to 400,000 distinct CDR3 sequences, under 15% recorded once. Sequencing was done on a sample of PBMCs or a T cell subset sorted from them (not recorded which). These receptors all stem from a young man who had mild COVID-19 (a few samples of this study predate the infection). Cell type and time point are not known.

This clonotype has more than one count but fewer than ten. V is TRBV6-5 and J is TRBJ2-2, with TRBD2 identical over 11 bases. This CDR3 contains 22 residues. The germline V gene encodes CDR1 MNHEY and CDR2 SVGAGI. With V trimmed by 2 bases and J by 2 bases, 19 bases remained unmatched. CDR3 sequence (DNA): TGTGCCAGCAGTTACGACAGGGCGCTCGCGACTAGCGGGGCGCTAAACACCGGGGAGCTGTTTTTT. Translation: CASSYDRALATSGALNTGELFF.

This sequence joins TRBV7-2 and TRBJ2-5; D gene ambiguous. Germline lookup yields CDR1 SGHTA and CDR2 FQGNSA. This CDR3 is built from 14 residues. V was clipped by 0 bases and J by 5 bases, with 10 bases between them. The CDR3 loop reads CASSLALALETQYF. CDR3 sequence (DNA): TGTGCCAGCAGCTTAGCGTTAGCCCTGGAGACCCAGTACTTC. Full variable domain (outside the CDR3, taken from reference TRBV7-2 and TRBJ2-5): GAGVSQSPSNKVTEKGKDVELRCDPISGHTALYWYRQSLGQGLEFLIYFQGNSAPDKSGLPSDRFSAERTGGSVSTLTIQRTQQEDSAVYLCASSLALALETQYFGPGTRLLVL.

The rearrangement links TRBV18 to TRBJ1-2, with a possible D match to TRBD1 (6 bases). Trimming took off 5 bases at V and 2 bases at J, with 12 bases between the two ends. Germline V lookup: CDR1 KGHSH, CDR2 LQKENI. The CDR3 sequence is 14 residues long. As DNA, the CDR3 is TGTGCCAGCTCATCGGGACACTTGAACTATGGCTACACCTTC. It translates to CASSSGHLNYGYTF.

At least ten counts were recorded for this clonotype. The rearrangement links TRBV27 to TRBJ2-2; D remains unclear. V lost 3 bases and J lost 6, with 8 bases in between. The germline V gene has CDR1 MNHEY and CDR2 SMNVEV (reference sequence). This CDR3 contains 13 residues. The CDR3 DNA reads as TGTGCCAGCAGTTTTGGAGAGGCCGGGGAGCTGTTTTTT. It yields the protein CASSFGEAGELFF.

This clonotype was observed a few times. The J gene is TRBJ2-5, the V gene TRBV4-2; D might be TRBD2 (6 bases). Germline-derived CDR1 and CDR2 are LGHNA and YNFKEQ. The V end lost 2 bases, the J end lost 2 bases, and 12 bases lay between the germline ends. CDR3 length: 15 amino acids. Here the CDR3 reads CASSQPRDLQETQYF. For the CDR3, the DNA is TGTGCCAGCAGCCAACCCAGGGACTTACAAGAGACCCAGTACTTC.

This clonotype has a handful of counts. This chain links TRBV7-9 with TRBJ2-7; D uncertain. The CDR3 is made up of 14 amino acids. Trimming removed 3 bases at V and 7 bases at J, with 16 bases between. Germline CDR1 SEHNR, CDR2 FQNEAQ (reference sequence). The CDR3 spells CASSFSDGPLEQYV. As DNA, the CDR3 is TGTGCCAGCAGCTTCTCCGACGGACCCCTGGAGCAGTACGTC.

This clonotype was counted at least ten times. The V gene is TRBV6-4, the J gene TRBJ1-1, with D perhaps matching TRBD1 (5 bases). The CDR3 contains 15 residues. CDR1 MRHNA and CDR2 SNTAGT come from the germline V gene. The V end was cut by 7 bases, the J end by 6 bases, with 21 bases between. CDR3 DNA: TGTGCCAGCAAAGCACAGGAGGAAGGGGCCGCTGAAGCTTTCTTT. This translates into CASKAQEEGAAEAFF.

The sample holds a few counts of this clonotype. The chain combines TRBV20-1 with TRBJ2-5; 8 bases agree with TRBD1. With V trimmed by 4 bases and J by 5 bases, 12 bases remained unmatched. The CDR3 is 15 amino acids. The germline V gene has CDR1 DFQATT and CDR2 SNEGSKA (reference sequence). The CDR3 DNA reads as TGCAGTGCTACCCGGACAGGGTCGATTGGCGAGACCCAGTACTTC. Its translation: CSATRTGSIGETQYF.